A selection of T cell receptor beta chains follows, all from one sample in a study of glioma-infiltrating T cells. TCRdb reprocessed the multiplex PCR reads via MiXCR and lists one record per CDR3 protein. The sample has about 89,000 distinct CDR3 sequences, 20% to 25% seen once. Input material: glioma tissue, nonneoplastic brain tissue, or PBMCs (not recorded which). These receptors originate from a human donor with low-grade glioma or glioblastoma, undergoing nonglioma brain surgery, or in good health (not recorded which). CDR3s include the opening cysteine and the closing phenylalanine or tryptophan. Each record gives: V gene, D gene, J gene, clone size, CDR3 DNA, CDR3 protein. A D gene is named only where the DNA matches it firmly. Not all rows give a size; the values are once, few, many and, for expanded clones, a class.

v_call: TRBV11-2; d_call: NA; j_call: TRBJ2-5; clone_size: NA; cdr3_nt: TGTGCCAGCAGCCAGGGGGGAGAGACCCAGTACTTC; cdr3_aa: CASSQGGETQYF
v_call: TRBV10-3; d_call: TRBD1; j_call: TRBJ1-5; clone_size: NA; cdr3_nt: TGTGCCATCAGCGCGGACAGGGGGCGGGTTCAGCCCCAGCATTTT; cdr3_aa: CAISADRGRVQPQHF
v_call: TRBV15; d_call: TRBD1; j_call: TRBJ2-7; clone_size: many; cdr3_nt: TGTGCCACCAGCAGAGATCTGGGACAGGGAAAATACGAGCAGTACTTC; cdr3_aa: CATSRDLGQGKYEQYF
v_call: TRBV19; d_call: NA; j_call: TRBJ1-1; clone_size: many; cdr3_nt: TGTGCCAGTAGTATCGGGGGCAGGACATCTTACACTGAAGCTTTCTTT; cdr3_aa: CASSIGGRTSYTEAFF
v_call: TRBV10-3; d_call: NA; j_call: TRBJ2-4; clone_size: NA; cdr3_nt: TGTGCCATCAGTCAGGCTAGCGCCAAAAACATTCAGTACTTC; cdr3_aa: CAISQASAKNIQYF
v_call: TRBV5-4; d_call: TRBD1; j_call: TRBJ2-1; clone_size: few; cdr3_nt: TGTGCCGGCCTCGACAGGGGACGGCCCAATGAGCAGTTCTTC; cdr3_aa: CAGLDRGRPNEQFF
v_call: TRBV5-1; d_call: TRBD1; j_call: TRBJ1-1; clone_size: many; cdr3_nt: TGCGCCAGCAGCTTGGGAGGACAGGGGAACACTGAAGCTTTCTTT; cdr3_aa: CASSLGGQGNTEAFF
v_call: TRBV30; d_call: NA; j_call: TRBJ1-5; clone_size: NA; cdr3_nt: TGTGCCTGGAGTGCGGACGGCCTTGGCGGCCAGCCCCAGCATTTT; cdr3_aa: CAWSADGLGGQPQHF
v_call: TRBV19; d_call: NA; j_call: TRBJ2-7; clone_size: many; cdr3_nt: TGTGCCAGTAGTATACGACGGGGGTCCAACGAGCAGTACTTC; cdr3_aa: CASSIRRGSNEQYF
v_call: TRBV6-1; d_call: NA; j_call: TRBJ1-1; clone_size: NA; cdr3_nt: TGTGCCAGCAGTATCTCCCGCCGGGAGAAAACTGAAGCTTTCTTT; cdr3_aa: CASSISRREKTEAFF
v_call: TRBV29-1; d_call: TRBD1; j_call: TRBJ1-5; clone_size: many; cdr3_nt: TGCAGCGTTCGTCAGGGGGATCAGCCCCAGCATTTT; cdr3_aa: CSVRQGDQPQHF
v_call: TRBV6-6; d_call: NA; j_call: TRBJ1-5; clone_size: many; cdr3_nt: TGTGCCAGCAGTTACCAGAGTAGCAATCAGCCCCAGCATTTT; cdr3_aa: CASSYQSSNQPQHF
v_call: TRBV20-1; d_call: NA; j_call: TRBJ2-1; clone_size: many; cdr3_nt: TGCAGTGCCAGCGAACTAGATCCGGATTACAATGAGCAGTTCTTC; cdr3_aa: CSASELDPDYNEQFF
v_call: TRBV5-1; d_call: NA; j_call: TRBJ2-3; clone_size: many; cdr3_nt: TGCGCCAGCAGCTTGGCCGCTGTGGGGGACACAGATACGCAGTATTTT; cdr3_aa: CASSLAAVGDTDTQYF
v_call: TRBV18; d_call: NA; j_call: TRBJ1-2; clone_size: NA; cdr3_nt: TGTGCCAGCTCACGCCCCGCAGGGACAAAATATGGCTACACCTTC; cdr3_aa: CASSRPAGTKYGYTF
v_call: TRBV6-2/TRBV6-3; d_call: TRBD1; j_call: TRBJ2-1; clone_size: many; cdr3_nt: TGTGCCAGCAGCTATCACAGGGGTTCCAATGAGCAGTTCTTC; cdr3_aa: CASSYHRGSNEQFF
v_call: TRBV19; d_call: NA; j_call: TRBJ2-7; clone_size: many; cdr3_nt: TGTGCCAGTAGTTCCAGCACAGGTTACGAGCAGTACTTC; cdr3_aa: CASSSSTGYEQYF
v_call: TRBV2; d_call: TRBD1; j_call: TRBJ1-1; clone_size: many; cdr3_nt: TGTGCCAGCAGGGCACAGGGGATGAACACTGAAGCTTTCTTT; cdr3_aa: CASRAQGMNTEAFF
v_call: TRBV7-2; d_call: NA; j_call: TRBJ2-7; clone_size: many; cdr3_nt: TGTGCCAGCAGCCCGCGGCGGCTCCACGAGCAGTACTTC; cdr3_aa: CASSPRRLHEQYF
v_call: TRBV19; d_call: NA; j_call: TRBJ1-1; clone_size: few; cdr3_nt: TGTGCCAGTACACGGGGGCTTACGAACACTGAAGCTTTCTTT; cdr3_aa: CASTRGLTNTEAFF
v_call: TRBV2; d_call: TRBD1; j_call: TRBJ2-1; clone_size: many; cdr3_nt: TGTGCCAGCTATAACAGGGGATCCCATGAGCAGTTCTTC; cdr3_aa: CASYNRGSHEQFF
v_call: TRBV5-1; d_call: NA; j_call: TRBJ2-3; clone_size: NA; cdr3_nt: TGCGCCAGCAGGGAGAACACAGATACGCAGTATTTT; cdr3_aa: CASRENTDTQYF
v_call: TRBV30; d_call: NA; j_call: TRBJ1-2; clone_size: NA; cdr3_nt: TGTGCCTGGAGCGGCCCCGTGCAAGGAATGGGCTACACCTTC; cdr3_aa: CAWSGPVQGMGYTF
v_call: TRBV4-1; d_call: NA; j_call: TRBJ2-7; clone_size: many; cdr3_nt: TGCGCCAGCAGCCAACACAGGGAACTAGTCGAGCAGTACTTC; cdr3_aa: CASSQHRELVEQYF
v_call: TRBV4-1; d_call: NA; j_call: TRBJ2-7; clone_size: NA; cdr3_nt: TGCGCCAGCAGCCAAGATTCCGGCGGCTACGAGCAGTACTTC; cdr3_aa: CASSQDSGGYEQYF
v_call: TRBV18; d_call: NA; j_call: TRBJ2-3; clone_size: many; cdr3_nt: TGTGCCAGCTCACCGGGGGGCACAACAGATACGCAGTATTTT; cdr3_aa: CASSPGGTTDTQYF
v_call: TRBV7-9; d_call: NA; j_call: TRBJ1-1; clone_size: many; cdr3_nt: TGTGCCAGCAGCTTAGGTGGGGGCGGGGGGAACACTGAAGCTTTCTTT; cdr3_aa: CASSLGGGGGNTEAFF
v_call: TRBV20-1; d_call: NA; j_call: TRBJ2-7; clone_size: many; cdr3_nt: TGCAGTGCTGCTTCCCCGGGACTGATAATCTACGAGCAGTACTTC; cdr3_aa: CSAASPGLIIYEQYF
v_call: TRBV12-3/TRBV12-4; d_call: TRBD2; j_call: TRBJ2-3; clone_size: few; cdr3_nt: TGTGCCAGCGGGACTAGCGGGACCGCTCGCACAGATACGCAGTATTTT; cdr3_aa: CASGTSGTARTDTQYF
v_call: TRBV4-1; d_call: NA; j_call: TRBJ1-6; clone_size: many; cdr3_nt: TGCGCCAGCAGCCAAGATCCCGGACAGTCCTATTCACCCCTCCACTTT; cdr3_aa: CASSQDPGQSYSPLHF
v_call: TRBV6-1; d_call: NA; j_call: TRBJ1-5; clone_size: many; cdr3_nt: TGTGCCAGCAGTGAAAATACAGGTAATCAGCCCCAGCATTTT; cdr3_aa: CASSENTGNQPQHF
v_call: TRBV20-1; d_call: TRBD2; j_call: TRBJ2-7; clone_size: few; cdr3_nt: TGCAGTGCTAGGGCCCGGACTAGCGGGACGTCCTACGAGCAGTACTTC; cdr3_aa: CSARARTSGTSYEQYF
v_call: TRBV6-2/TRBV6-3; d_call: TRBD2; j_call: TRBJ2-1; clone_size: NA; cdr3_nt: TGTGCCAGCAGTTCTAGCGGGGGAAATGAGCAGTTCTTC; cdr3_aa: CASSSSGGNEQFF
v_call: TRBV20-1; d_call: TRBD1; j_call: TRBJ1-1; clone_size: many; cdr3_nt: TGCAGTGCTAGTATTACAGGGGCGTGGGGCACTGAAGCTTTCTTT; cdr3_aa: CSASITGAWGTEAFF
v_call: TRBV24-1; d_call: TRBD1; j_call: TRBJ1-1; clone_size: many; cdr3_nt: TGTGCCACCAGTGATTTGGATGACAGGGGAGGGGAGAACACTGAAGCTTTCTTT; cdr3_aa: CATSDLDDRGGENTEAFF
v_call: TRBV19; d_call: NA; j_call: TRBJ2-2; clone_size: few; cdr3_nt: TGTGCCAGTAGTAGCCAGGGAATAGGTACCGGGGAGCTGTTTTTT; cdr3_aa: CASSSQGIGTGELFF
v_call: TRBV7-9; d_call: TRBD1; j_call: TRBJ2-7; clone_size: many; cdr3_nt: TGTGCCAGCAGCTCCGACAGGGGGAAGTACGAGCAGTACTTC; cdr3_aa: CASSSDRGKYEQYF
v_call: TRBV6-1; d_call: TRBD2; j_call: TRBJ2-1; clone_size: many; cdr3_nt: TGTGCCAGCAGTCCCCCAAGCGGGAGGGTGGGGAATGAGCAGTTCTTC; cdr3_aa: CASSPPSGRVGNEQFF
v_call: TRBV11-3; d_call: NA; j_call: TRBJ1-1; clone_size: many; cdr3_nt: TGTGCCAGCAGCTACGACAGCGGGGCTGAGGCTTTCTTT; cdr3_aa: CASSYDSGAEAFF
v_call: TRBV7-9; d_call: TRBD1; j_call: TRBJ2-1; clone_size: many; cdr3_nt: TGTGCCAGCAGCTCCCGCCCGGGACAGCAGACTCACAATGAGCAGTTCTTC; cdr3_aa: CASSSRPGQQTHNEQFF
v_call: TRBV20-1; d_call: TRBD1; j_call: TRBJ2-7; clone_size: medium-sized; cdr3_nt: TGCAGTGCCGTGACAGGGAGCTCCTACGAGCAGTACTTC; cdr3_aa: CSAVTGSSYEQYF